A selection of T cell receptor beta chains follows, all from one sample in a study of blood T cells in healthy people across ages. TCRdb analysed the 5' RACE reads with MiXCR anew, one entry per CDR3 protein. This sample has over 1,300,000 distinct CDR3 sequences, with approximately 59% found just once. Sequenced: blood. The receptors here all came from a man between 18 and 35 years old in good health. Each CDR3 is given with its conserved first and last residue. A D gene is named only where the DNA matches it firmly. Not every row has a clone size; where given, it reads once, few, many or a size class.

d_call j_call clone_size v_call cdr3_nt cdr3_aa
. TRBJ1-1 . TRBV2 TGTGCCAGCAACAAGGCGGGCGGTATGAACACTGAAGCTTTCTTT CASNKAGGMNTEAFF
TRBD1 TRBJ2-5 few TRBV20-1 TGCAGTGCTAGACCGGGGACAGGGGAAGAGACCCAGTACTTC CSARPGTGEETQYF
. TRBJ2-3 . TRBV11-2 TGTGCCAGCAGCTTACTGTTAGGGGCAGATACGCAGTATTTT CASSLLLGADTQYF
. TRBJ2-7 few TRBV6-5 TGTGCCAGCAGTTACTCGAAAGGGAGCTACGAGCAGTACTTC CASSYSKGSYEQYF
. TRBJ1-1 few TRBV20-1 TGCAGTGCTAACAGGGACACTGAAGCTTTCTTT CSANRDTEAFF
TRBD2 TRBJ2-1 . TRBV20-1 TGCAGTGCTAGTCCCCCTCTAGCGGGGGAAAACTACAATGAGCAGTTCTTC CSASPPLAGENYNEQFF
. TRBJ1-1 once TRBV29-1 TGCAGCGTTGGTGGCAGCGGAGAAGCTTTCTTT CSVGGSGEAFF
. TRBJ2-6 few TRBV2 TGTGCCAGCGGCCCCCCCGGGGCCAACGTCCTGACTTTC CASGPPGANVLTF
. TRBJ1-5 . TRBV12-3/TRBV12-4 TGTGCCAGCAGTAGTACAGGGTCCAATCAGCCCCAGCATTTT CASSSTGSNQPQHF
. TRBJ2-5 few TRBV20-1 TGCAGTGCTAGAGAGGCTACGAGAGAGACCCAGTACTTC CSAREATRETQYF
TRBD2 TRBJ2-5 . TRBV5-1 TGCGCCAGCAGCTTGGGGGCGAGTTTATCTAGCGGGGGCCCCCATCAAGAGACCCAGTACTTC CASSLGASLSSGGPHQETQYF
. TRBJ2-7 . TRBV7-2 TGTGCCAGCAGCTTAGTAGGGGGGTTTATGGACGAGCAGTACTTC CASSLVGGFMDEQYF
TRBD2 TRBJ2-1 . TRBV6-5 TGTGCCAGCAGTTACTCGACGGGAGGGTCCTACAATGAGCAGTTCTTC CASSYSTGGSYNEQFF
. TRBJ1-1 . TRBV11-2 TGTGCCAGCAGCTTAGATCCGAGGATGAACACTGAAGCTTTCTTT CASSLDPRMNTEAFF
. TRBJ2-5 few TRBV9 TGTGCCAGCAGCGTATCCGGAGCGGGTGGAGAGACCCAGTACTTC CASSVSGAGGETQYF
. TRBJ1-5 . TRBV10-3 TGTGCCATCAGTGAGAGGGCAGATAGCAATCAGCCCCAGCATTTT CAISERADSNQPQHF
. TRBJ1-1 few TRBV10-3 TGTGCCATCAGTGAGCAGCACCTGAACACTGAAGCTTTCTTT CAISEQHLNTEAFF
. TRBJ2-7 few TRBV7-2 TGTGCCAGCAGCTTAGGCCTAGTGGATCCCTACGAGCAGTACTTC CASSLGLVDPYEQYF
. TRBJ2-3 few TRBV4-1 TGCGCCAGCAGCCAAGGGCAGTTCCGGTATTTT CASSQGQFRYF
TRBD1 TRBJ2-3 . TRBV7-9 TGTGCCAGCAGCTCCATCACCGGGACAGTCCGGCCAGATACGCAGTATTTT CASSSITGTVRPDTQYF
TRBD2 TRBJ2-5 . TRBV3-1 TGTGCCAGCAGTTTCATTGGACTAGCGGGAGAGACCCAGTACTTC CASSFIGLAGETQYF
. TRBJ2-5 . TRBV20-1 TGCAGTGCTAAGGGGTCCCAAGAGACCCAGTACTTC CSAKGSQETQYF
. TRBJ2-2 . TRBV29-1 TGCAGCGTTGAATGGGCAGCTAACGGGGAGCTGTTTTTT CSVEWAANGELFF
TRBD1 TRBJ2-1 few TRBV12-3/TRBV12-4 TGTGCCAGCAGTCTCTTGGGGACAGGGTGGGGCAATGAGCAGTTCTTC CASSLLGTGWGNEQFF
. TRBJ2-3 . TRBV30 TGTGCCTGGAGTGGCGCTGTCACAGATACGCAGTATTTT CAWSGAVTDTQYF
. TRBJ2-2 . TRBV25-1 TGTGCCAGCTCCGGCAGGTGGGCGAATGGCGGGGAGCTGTTTTTT CASSGRWANGGELFF
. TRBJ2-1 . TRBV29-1 TGCAGCGTTGACTCTGCGGGACCCTACAATGAGCAGTTCTTC CSVDSAGPYNEQFF
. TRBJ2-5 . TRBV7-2 TGTGCCAGCAACCACCTGGCAGGGCGACCCGAGACCCAGTACTTC CASNHLAGRPETQYF
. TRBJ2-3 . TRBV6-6 TGTGCCAGCAGTTACCACCCCGTTTACAACACAGATACGCAGTATTTT CASSYHPVYNTDTQYF
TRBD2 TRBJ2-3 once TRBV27 TGTGCCAGCAGTGCCCGGGACTACCCGGGGTTAGATACGCAGTATTTT CASSARDYPGLDTQYF
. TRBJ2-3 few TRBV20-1 TGCAGTGCTAGAGGCGAGACTGCCAGCGATTATACGCAGTATTTT CSARGETASDYTQYF
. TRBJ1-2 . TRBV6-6 TGTGCCAGCAGTTACGGGGTTACCTCTAATGGCTACACCTTC CASSYGVTSNGYTF
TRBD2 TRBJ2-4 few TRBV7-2 TGTGCCAGCAGACCGGGACTAGCGGGGTGGGGGGGCAAAAACATTCAGTACTTC CASRPGLAGWGGKNIQYF
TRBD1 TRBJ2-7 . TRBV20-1 TGCAGTGCTAGTAGGGACAGGGACCCAGGTTACGAGCAGTACTTC CSASRDRDPGYEQYF
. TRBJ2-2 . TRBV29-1 TGCAGCGCTCTTCAGGGAGCGAACACCGGGGAGCTGTTTTTT CSALQGANTGELFF
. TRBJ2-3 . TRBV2 TGTGCCAGCAGTGATCTAGGGGTTGGGCTGGGCGCGGATACGCAGTATTTT CASSDLGVGLGADTQYF
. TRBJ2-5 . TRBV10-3 TGTGCCATCAGTGAGAATTCGCGGTCGAAGACCCAGTACTTC CAISENSRSKTQYF
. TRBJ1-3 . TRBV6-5 TGTGCCAGCAGCCTCACGAAGACGGGAACTGGAAACACCATATATTTT CASSLTKTGTGNTIYF
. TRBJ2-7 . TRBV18 TGTGCCAGCTCACCACCGGAGAGTTCCGAGCAGTACTTC CASSPPESSEQYF
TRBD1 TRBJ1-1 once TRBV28 TGTGCCAGCAGTGGACAGGGGTCATCAAACACTGAAGCTTTCTTT CASSGQGSSNTEAFF
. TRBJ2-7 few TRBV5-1 TGCGCCAGCAGCTTGCGGAGGGAGCAGTACTTC CASSLRREQYF
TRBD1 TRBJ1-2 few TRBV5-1 TGCGCCAGCAGCTTGGGGGACAGGGGCGGAGGCTACACCTTC CASSLGDRGGGYTF
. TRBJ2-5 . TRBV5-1 TGCGCCAGCAGCGCCGGGACCCCAGCCTCGGATGAGCAGTACTTC CASSAGTPASDEQYF
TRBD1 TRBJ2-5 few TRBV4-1 TGCGCCAGCAGCCAAGATTGGACAGGGCAAGAGACCCAGTACTTC CASSQDWTGQETQYF
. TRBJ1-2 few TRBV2 TGTGCCAGCAGGGTTGAGGGAACTAACTATGGCTACACCTTC CASRVEGTNYGYTF